The sequence of this T cell receptor beta chain was determined in a study of cytomegalovirus exposure and HLA in healthy donors (dated by TCRdb to 2015 to 2018). At the level of the whole study: The 666 repertoires of the first cohort and the 120 or so validation repertoires were produced on the same platform, according to a later analysis. In addition to the first cohort of approximately 670 subjects, a separate validation cohort of 100 to 150 different subjects was used. High-throughput TCR immunosequencing, statistical association of individual TCRs with disease status, and machine learning were combined to predict cytomegalovirus infection status. The study aimed to test whether cataloging public T cell receptors could reveal signatures of past pathogen exposure.

The donors were included in the validation cohort of some 120 subjects, a group kept apart from the roughly 700-subject first cohort. The receptor library was made with the immunoSEQ multiplex PCR assay. On the study's bioinformatics: To diagnose cytomegalovirus status from the catalog of TCR beta chain sequences, a statistical classification framework was built. In its TCRdb copy, this immuneACCESS table keeps in-frame sequences only and misses some clones. Where compared with another copy, unresolved V genes explain less than half of these, and the others have no known cause. V, J and clone size reflect that table, while D and trimming were determined from the DNA. The sample table holds 150,000 to 250,000 clones, of which 70% to 85% were seen once. The top ten clonotypes cover around an eighth of the sample. This clone was seen a few times. Its target antigen remains unknown. No much larger clone exists at a distance of one base, and base qualities are not known.

What the work shows at the level of the full study, not this receptor alone: Most TCR sequences were observed very rarely across donors, whereas some public TCRs were present in many individuals. A later analysis lacked HLA typing for the validation cohort, so it scored co-occurrence in that cohort across all 130 or so repertoires. It was suggested by the authors that the approach could potentially be generalized to other disease states and immunological phenotypes. In a later analysis, TCRs clustered in the first cohort were found to also tend to co-occur in the 120 or so validation repertoires, with 85% to 95% of cluster scores above 0. In the study, some 160 TCR beta chains were listed as associated with cytomegalovirus. In vitro tests confirmed that a few of the cytomegalovirus-associated TCR beta chains recognize cytomegalovirus antigens. The classifier was reported to diagnose cytomegalovirus status with high specificity and sensitivity in both the original cohort and the validation cohort.

The CDR3 spans 13 residues, from the cysteine through the phenylalanine. Only CDR3 DNA remains: 39 bases, in frame from the first base. The germline V gene yields SGHAT for CDR1 and FQNNGV for CDR2. Trimming at the junction amounts to 0 bases on V and 1 base on J, and the germline ends lie 3 bases apart. What was sequenced was PBMCs. The source is a woman aged 25 to 39 in good health and CMV-seropositive. The chain is assembled from TRBV11-2 and TRBJ1-1; no D gene call is confident. At the DNA level, the sequence is TGTGCCAGCAGCTTAGACGGGAACACTGAAGCTTTCTTT. Translated, this gives CASSLDGNTEAFF.